This T cell receptor (beta chain) comes out of a study of OX40 agonist ivuxolimab in advanced cancers. Overall study findings and caveats: Both blood CD4+ and CD8+ T cells showed clonal growth by week 6 at 0.1 to 3.0 mg/kg. Relative to CD4+ cells, CD8+ T cells on average had more expanded clones. The specificity for antigen of the expanded peripheral T cells was not determined. It was also the case that some nonresponders had low normalized T-cell clonal expansion.

As concerns this clone: Its matching antigen is unknown.

TCRdb's copy holds only in-frame clones and misses some; the assay was immunoSEQ multiplex PCR. The repertoire holds about 61,000 clones, with about 85% as singletons. The CDR3 totals 16 residues. The J segment lost 0 bases and the V segment lost 5 bases, leaving 9 bases of the junction unmatched. Germline CDR1 and CDR2: SGHNT and YYREEE (reference sequence). This receptor was identified in an adult with an advanced solid tumor such as melanoma, head and neck, liver or kidney cancer. The input for sequencing was CD4+ or CD8+ T cells sorted from blood, taken in a trial of the OX40 agonist ivuxolimab. The chain links TRBV5-4 to TRBJ1-2; 8 nucleotides align to TRBD1. Here the CDR3 reads CASSPGGQVSNYGYTF. The CDR3 nucleotides are TGTGCCAGCAGTCCGGGGGGACAGGTATCTAACTATGGCTACACCTTC.